This T cell receptor (beta chain) is from a study of tumor and adjacent non-tumor tissue in lung cancer. Worth noting for this clonotype: This may be a read error: a much more frequent sequence differs by one nucleotide.

The template was RNA from unsorted bulk tissue. Distant lung tissue was collected more than 3 cm away from the tumor edge. The library came from three nested PCR rounds adapted from ARM-PCR protocols. TCRdb processed the multiplex PCR reads anew with MiXCR; each CDR3 protein has one entry. The table lists some 100,000 distinct CDR3 sequences, roughly 80% of them singletons. The TCR originated in a man aged 60-69 years with small cell lung cancer. Material for sequencing was distant non-tumor lung tissue.

CDR3 nucleotides: TGTGCCACCTCTGACTCGGTCACTGAAGCTTTCTTT. The encoded protein is CATSDSVTEAFF. The chain links TRBV28 to TRBJ1-1; D unclear. Germline loops: CDR1 MDHEN, CDR2 SYDVKM. V was trimmed by 10 bases and J by 4 bases, leaving 13 bases between them. CDR3 length: 12 amino acids.